Reported below is one TCR beta chain. The antigen it binds to is not known. From each donor, a roughly 2.5 ml peripheral blood sample was collected into PAXgene tubes and stored at -80 degrees C. Total RNA was isolated from whole blood with the PAXgene blood miRNA kit on an automated QIAcube, without T cell sorting. Peripheral blood from monozygotic twin pairs concordant or discordant for inflammatory bowel disease was subjected to deep TCRalpha and TCRbeta repertoire profiling with unique molecular barcoding. Smoking habits were recorded for all twin pairs, with individuals classified as current, former or never smokers. This record belongs to a study of monozygotic twins with inflammatory bowel disease (dated by TCRdb to about 2019). For the study in its entirety: The full study comprised around 28 monozygotic twin pairs: nine German pairs (four IBD-concordant, five IBD-discordant) and 19 IBD-discordant Danish pairs. Within discordant pairs, disease-associated traits were sought mainly by comparing IBD patients with their genetically identical healthy co-twins. Each individual had, on average, about 151 000 unique TCRalpha sequences and 181 000 unique TCRbeta sequences available for analysis. General findings and caveats noted by the study authors: Measured by the inverse Simpson index, TCRbeta repertoire diversity was lower in IBD patients than in their healthy co-twins. Concordant and discordant twins showed no difference in repertoire similarity, possibly because of limited statistical power. The results gave no support for a single strong signal or clonotype linked to IBD. Compared with healthy twins, IBD patients shared fewer clonotypes with other individuals, and the difference was most pronounced in patients with signs of disease activity. Background noise and inter-individual variability may have been introduced into the repertoires by the differing immunosuppressive treatments among patients. The analysis was unable to tell different T cell subtypes apart.

Libraries were built with 5' RACE. Preparation of each TCR library used roughly 3.5 ug of total RNA. For each sample, cDNA synthesis with SMARTScribe reverse transcriptase was split into eight separate reactions. During cDNA synthesis, template switching was used to introduce unique molecular identifiers that contained a 6-nucleotide sample barcode. TCRalpha and TCRbeta cDNA was amplified in two nested PCRs of around 15 and 10 cycles, and bead purification was carried out after each PCR. Before amplification, cDNA was treated with uracil DNA-glycosylase and purified using the QIAquick PCR purification kit. The second PCR added Illumina TruSeq-compatible adapters along with sample-specific barcodes. TapeStation and Qubit were used to check library quality and concentration, and 5 ng of each library was pooled. Pooled libraries were sequenced on an Illumina HiSeq2500 single-index Rapid Run with 2 x 100 bp reads and custom sequencing primers. In the authors' own workflow: MiGEC version 1.2.6 was used for UMI-based consensus assembly, which corrected PCR and sequencing errors. MiXCR version 2.1.1 handled V(D)J alignment, clonotype assembly and CDR3 extraction. Normalisation of gene usage, clonotype sharing and MAIT/NKT TCR abundance was achieved by analysing the top 1000, 10 000 and 20 000 clonotypes per sample. Diversity was computed as the inverse Simpson index with the vegan R package after downsampling to 27 000 UMIs. Paired Mann-Whitney U tests were applied to discordant twin pairs, and Benjamini-Hochberg correction was used for multiple testing. TCRdb reprocessed the sequencing reads and holds a single record per CDR3 protein sequence, with no DNA. The V and J calls and clone size are TCRdb's, not the authors'. Per the sample table, the count is fewer than 150,000 distinct CDR3 sequences. The ten largest clonotypes hold 2.4% of the sample.

Based on the germline V gene, the CDR1 and CDR2 sequences are SQVTM and ANQGSEA. CDR3 length: 13 amino acids, cysteine to phenylalanine. A DNA sequence was not provided. The rearrangement combines TRBV29-1 with TRBJ2-5. The sequencing sample was made of blood. The receptor was derived from a human donor with ulcerative colitis or Crohn's disease, or a healthy co-twin of an affected twin (not recorded which). CDR3 region: CSVVWEYQETQYF.